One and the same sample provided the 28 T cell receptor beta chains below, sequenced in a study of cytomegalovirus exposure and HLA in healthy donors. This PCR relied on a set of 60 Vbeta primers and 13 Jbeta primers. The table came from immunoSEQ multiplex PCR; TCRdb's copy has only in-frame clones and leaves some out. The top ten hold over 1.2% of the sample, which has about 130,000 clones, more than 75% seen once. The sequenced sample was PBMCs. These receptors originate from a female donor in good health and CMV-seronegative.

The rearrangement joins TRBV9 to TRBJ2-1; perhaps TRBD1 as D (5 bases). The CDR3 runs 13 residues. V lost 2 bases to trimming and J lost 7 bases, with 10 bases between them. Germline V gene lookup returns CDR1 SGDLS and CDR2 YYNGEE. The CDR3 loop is CASSVTALNEQFF. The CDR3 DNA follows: TGTGCCAGCAGCGTGACAGCGCTTAATGAGCAGTTCTTC.

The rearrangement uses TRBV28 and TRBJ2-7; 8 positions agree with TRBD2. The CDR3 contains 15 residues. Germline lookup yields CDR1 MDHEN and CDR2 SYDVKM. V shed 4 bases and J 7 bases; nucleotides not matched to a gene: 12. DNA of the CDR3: TGTGCCAGCAGTTCCCTAGGGAGCGGGAGATTTGAGCAGTACTTC. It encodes CASSSLGSGRFEQYF.

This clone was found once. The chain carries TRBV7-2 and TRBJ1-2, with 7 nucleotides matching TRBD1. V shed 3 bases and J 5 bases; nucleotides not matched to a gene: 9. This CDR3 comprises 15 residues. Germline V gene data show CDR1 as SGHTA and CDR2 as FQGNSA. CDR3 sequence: CASSLVTGDDYGYTF. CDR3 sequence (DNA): TGTGCCAGCAGCTTGGTTACAGGGGATGATTATGGCTACACCTTC.

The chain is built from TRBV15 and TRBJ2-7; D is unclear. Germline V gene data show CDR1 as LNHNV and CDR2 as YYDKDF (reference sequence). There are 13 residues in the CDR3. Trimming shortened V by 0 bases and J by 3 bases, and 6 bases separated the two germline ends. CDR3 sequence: CATSRELDYEQYF. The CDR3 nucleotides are TGTGCCACCAGCAGAGAGCTAGACTACGAGCAGTACTTC. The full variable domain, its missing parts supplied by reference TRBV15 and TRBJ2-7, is DAMVIQNPRYQVTQFGKPVTLSCSQTLNHNVMYWYQQKSSQAPKLLFHYYDKDFNNEADTPDNFQSRRPNTSFCFLDIRSPGLGDTAMYLCATSRELDYEQYFGPGTRLTVT.

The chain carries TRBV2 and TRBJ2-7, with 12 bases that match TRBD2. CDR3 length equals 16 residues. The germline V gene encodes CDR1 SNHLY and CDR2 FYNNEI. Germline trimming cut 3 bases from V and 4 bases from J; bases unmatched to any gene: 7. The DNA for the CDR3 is TGTGCCAGCAGTGAGGGACTAGCGGGCGCTCTGTACGAGCAGTACTTC. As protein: CASSEGLAGALYEQYF. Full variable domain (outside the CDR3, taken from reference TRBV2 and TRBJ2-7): EPEVTQTPSHQVTQMGQEVILRCVPISNHLYFYWYRQILGQKVEFLVSFYNNEISEKSEIFDDQFSVERPDGSNFTLKIRSTKLEDSAMYFCASSEGLAGALYEQYFGPGTRLTVT.

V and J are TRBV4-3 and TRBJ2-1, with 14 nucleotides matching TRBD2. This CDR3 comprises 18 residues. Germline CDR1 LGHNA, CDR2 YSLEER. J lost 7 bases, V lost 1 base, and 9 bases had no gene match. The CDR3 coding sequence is TGCGCCAGCAGCCAAGGACTGGGACTAGCGGGAGTGAGGAATGAGCAGTTCTTC. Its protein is CASSQGLGLAGVRNEQFF.

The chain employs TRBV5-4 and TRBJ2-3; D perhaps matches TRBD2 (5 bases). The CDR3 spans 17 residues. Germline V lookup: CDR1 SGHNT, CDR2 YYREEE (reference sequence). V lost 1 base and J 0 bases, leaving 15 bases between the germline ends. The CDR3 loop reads CASSLRLASTSTDTQYF. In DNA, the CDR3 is TGTGCCAGCAGCTTGAGGCTAGCAAGTACTAGCACAGATACGCAGTATTTT.

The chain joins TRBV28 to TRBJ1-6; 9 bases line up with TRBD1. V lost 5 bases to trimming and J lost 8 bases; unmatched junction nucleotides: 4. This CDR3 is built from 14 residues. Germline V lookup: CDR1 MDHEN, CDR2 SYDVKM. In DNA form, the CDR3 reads TGTGCCAGCAGTCCCACAGGGGGCGATTCACCCCTCCACTTT. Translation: CASSPTGGDSPLHF.

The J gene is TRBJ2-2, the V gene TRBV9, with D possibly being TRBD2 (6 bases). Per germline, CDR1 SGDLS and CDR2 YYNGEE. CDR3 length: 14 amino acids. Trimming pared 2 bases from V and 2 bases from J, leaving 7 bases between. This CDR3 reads CASSVSGNTGELFF. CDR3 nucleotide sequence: TGTGCCAGCAGCGTTAGCGGAAACACCGGGGAGCTGTTTTTT.

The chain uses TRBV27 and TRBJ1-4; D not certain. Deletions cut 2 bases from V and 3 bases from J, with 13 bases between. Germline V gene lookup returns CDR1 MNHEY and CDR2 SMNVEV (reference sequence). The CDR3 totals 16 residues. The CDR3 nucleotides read TGTGCCAGCAGTTTAACAGCCACCTCGGCTAATGAAAAACTGTTTTTT. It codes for CASSLTATSANEKLFF.

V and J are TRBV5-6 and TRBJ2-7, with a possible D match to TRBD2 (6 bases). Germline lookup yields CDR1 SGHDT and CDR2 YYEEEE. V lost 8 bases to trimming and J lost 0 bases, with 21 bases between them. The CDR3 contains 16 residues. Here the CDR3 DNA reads TGTGCCAGTACGATAGGCGGGACTGTTAGCTCCTACGAGCAGTACTTC. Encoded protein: CASTIGGTVSSYEQYF.

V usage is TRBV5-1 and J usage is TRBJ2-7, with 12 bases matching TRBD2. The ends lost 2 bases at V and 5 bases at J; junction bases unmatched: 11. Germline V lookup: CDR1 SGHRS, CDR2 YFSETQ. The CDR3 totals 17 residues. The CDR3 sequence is CASSLGPGLAGINEQYF. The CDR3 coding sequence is TGCGCCAGCAGCTTAGGGCCTGGACTAGCGGGGATTAACGAGCAGTACTTC.

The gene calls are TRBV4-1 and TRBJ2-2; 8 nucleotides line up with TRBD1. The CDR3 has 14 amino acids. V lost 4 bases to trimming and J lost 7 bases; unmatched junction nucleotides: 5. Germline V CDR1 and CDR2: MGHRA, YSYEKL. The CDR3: CASSLTGGYGELFF. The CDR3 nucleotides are TGCGCCAGCAGCCTAACAGGGGGGTACGGGGAGCTGTTTTTT.

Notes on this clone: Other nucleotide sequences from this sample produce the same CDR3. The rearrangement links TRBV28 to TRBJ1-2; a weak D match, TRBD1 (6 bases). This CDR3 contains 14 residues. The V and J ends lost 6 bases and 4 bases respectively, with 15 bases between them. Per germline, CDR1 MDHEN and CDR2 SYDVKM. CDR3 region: CASSLGGAGYGYTF. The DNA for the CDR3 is TGTGCCAGCAGCTTGGGGGGGGCTGGCTATGGCTACACCTTC.

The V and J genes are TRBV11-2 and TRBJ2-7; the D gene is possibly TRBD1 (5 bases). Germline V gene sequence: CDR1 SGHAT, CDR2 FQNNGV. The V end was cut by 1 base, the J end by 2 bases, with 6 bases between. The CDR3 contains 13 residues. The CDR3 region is CASSLGRAYEQYF. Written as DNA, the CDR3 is TGTGCCAGCAGCTTAGGCAGGGCCTACGAGCAGTACTTC.

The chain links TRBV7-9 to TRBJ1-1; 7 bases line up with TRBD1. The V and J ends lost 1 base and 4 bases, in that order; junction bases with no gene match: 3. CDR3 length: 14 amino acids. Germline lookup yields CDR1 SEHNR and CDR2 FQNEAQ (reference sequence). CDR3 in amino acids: CASSLDDRVTEAFF. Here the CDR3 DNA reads TGTGCCAGCAGCTTAGACGACAGGGTCACTGAAGCTTTCTTT.

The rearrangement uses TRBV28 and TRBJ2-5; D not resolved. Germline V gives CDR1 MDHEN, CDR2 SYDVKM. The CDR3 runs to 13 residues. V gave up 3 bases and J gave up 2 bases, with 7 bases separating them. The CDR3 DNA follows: TGTGCCAGCAGTTTTACCAGACAAGAGACCCAGTACTTC. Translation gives CASSFTRQETQYF.

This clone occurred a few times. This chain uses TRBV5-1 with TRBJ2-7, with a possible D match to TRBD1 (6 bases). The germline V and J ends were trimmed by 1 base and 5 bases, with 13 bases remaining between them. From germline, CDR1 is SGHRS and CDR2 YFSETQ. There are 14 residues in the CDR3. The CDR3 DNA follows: TGCGCCAGCAGCTTGAGCAGGGGCGATGACGAGCAGTACTTC. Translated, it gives CASSLSRGDDEQYF.

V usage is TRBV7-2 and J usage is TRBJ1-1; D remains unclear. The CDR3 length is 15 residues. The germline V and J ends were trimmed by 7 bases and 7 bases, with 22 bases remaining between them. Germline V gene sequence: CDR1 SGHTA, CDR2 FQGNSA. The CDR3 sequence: CASTLRGGMGGEAFF. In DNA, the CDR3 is TGTGCCAGCACCCTGAGAGGCGGTATGGGAGGTGAAGCTTTCTTT.

CDR3 DNA sequence: TGCGCCAGCAGTCCTAGCGGGAGGGCCGACGAGCAGTACTTC. It codes for CASSPSGRADEQYF. The chain recombines TRBV10-1 with TRBJ2-7; the match to TRBD2 covers 12 bases. CDR3 length: 14 amino acids. Looked up from germline, CDR1 is WNHNN and CDR2 is SYGVQD (reference sequence). Unmatched junction bases numbered 4, after V lost 5 bases and J lost 5 bases.

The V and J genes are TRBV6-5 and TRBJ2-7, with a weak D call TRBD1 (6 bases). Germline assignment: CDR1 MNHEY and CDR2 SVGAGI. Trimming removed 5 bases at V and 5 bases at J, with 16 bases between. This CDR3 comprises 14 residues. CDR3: CASSTRQDRNEQYF. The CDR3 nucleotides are TGTGCCAGCAGTACACGACAGGATCGGAACGAGCAGTACTTC.

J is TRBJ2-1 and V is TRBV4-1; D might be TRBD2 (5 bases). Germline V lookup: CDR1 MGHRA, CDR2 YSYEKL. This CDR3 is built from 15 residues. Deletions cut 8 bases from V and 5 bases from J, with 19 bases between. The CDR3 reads CASEHGETTNNEQFF. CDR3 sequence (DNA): TGCGCCAGCGAACACGGGGAGACTACTAACAATGAGCAGTTCTTC.

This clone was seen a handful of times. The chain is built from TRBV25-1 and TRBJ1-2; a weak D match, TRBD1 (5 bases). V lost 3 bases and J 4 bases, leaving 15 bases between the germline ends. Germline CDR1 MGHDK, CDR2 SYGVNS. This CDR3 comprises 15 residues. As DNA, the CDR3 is TGTGCCAGCAGTGACCCCTTCGACAGTGCCTATGGCTACACCTTC. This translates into CASSDPFDSAYGYTF.

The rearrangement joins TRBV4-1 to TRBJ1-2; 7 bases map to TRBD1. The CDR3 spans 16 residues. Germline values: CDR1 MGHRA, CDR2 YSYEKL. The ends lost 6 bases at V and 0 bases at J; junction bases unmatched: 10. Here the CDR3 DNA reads TGCGCCAGCAGTCGCAGTGGACAGGTTACTAACTATGGCTACACCTTC. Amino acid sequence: CASSRSGQVTNYGYTF.

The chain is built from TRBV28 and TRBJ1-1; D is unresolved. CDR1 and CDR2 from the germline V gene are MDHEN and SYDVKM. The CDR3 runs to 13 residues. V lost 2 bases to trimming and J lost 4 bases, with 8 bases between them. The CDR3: CASSLGSGTEAFF. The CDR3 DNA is TGTGCCAGCAGTTTAGGCTCAGGCACTGAAGCTTTCTTT.

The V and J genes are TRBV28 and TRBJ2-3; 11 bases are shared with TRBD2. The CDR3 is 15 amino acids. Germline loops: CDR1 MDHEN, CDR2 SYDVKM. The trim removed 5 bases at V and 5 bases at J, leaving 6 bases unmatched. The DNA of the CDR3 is TGTGCCAGCAGTCTTAGCGGGAGGGCGGGAGATACGCAGTATTTT. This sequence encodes CASSLSGRAGDTQYF.

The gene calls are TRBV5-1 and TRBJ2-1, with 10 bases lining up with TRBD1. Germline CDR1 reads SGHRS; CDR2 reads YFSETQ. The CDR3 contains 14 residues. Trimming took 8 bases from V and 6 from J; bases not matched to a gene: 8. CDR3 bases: TGCGCCAGTTCCGGGACAGGGGTGGGCAATGAGCAGTTCTTC. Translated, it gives CASSGTGVGNEQFF.

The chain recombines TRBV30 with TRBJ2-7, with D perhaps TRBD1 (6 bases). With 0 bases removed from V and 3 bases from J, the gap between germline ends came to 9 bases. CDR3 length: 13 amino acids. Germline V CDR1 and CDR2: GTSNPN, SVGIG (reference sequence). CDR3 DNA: TGTGCCTGGAGTGTATCGGACAGCTACGAGCAGTACTTC. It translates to CAWSVSDSYEQYF.